Following are 11 T cell receptor beta chains from one sample sequenced in a study of siplizumab effects on memory and regulatory T cells. Data came from immunoSEQ multiplex PCR; TCRdb stores just in-frame clones and leaves some out. Of about 100,000 clones in the sample, around 92% are singletons; the top ten hold roughly 0.15%. The sequenced sample was CD4+ T cells sorted from blood. The source of these receptors is a human donor in good health.

The chain joins TRBV29-1 to TRBJ1-2; 9 bases agree with TRBD1. This CDR3 is built from 13 residues. CDR1 and CDR2 (germline): SQVTM, ANQGSEA. The trim removed 7 bases at V and 2 bases at J, leaving 5 bases unmatched. The chain's CDR3 is CSAAGQGNYGYTF. As DNA, the CDR3 is TGCAGCGCCGCGGGACAGGGAAACTATGGCTACACCTTC. Combining the CDR3 with reference TRBV29-1 and TRBJ1-2 gives the whole variable domain SAVISQKPSRDICQRGTSLTIQCQVDSQVTMMFWYRQQPGQSLTLIATANQGSEATYESGFVIDKFPISRPNLTFSTLTVSNMSPEDSSIYLCSAAGQGNYGYTFGSGTRLTVV.

The chain links TRBV25-1 to TRBJ1-2, with 10 bases fitting TRBD1. Germline CDR1 MGHDK, CDR2 SYGVNS. This CDR3 has 14 residues. With V trimmed by 6 bases and J by 8 bases, 9 bases remained unmatched. CDR3 protein: CASRETGGAGGYTF. CDR3 nucleotide sequence: TGTGCCAGCAGAGAGACAGGGGGCGCGGGCGGCTACACCTTC.

The chain couples TRBV19 to TRBJ2-7; 7 positions match TRBD1. The CDR3 runs to 13 residues. J gave up 2 bases and V 3 bases, and 1 base lay outside the gene matches. Germline assignment: CDR1 LNHDA and CDR2 SQIVND (reference sequence). CDR3: CASSITGAYEQYF. In nucleotides, the CDR3 is TGTGCCAGTAGTATTACAGGGGCCTACGAGCAGTACTTC.

The rearrangement uses TRBV9 and TRBJ2-1; no firm D call. The V and J ends lost 3 bases and 0 bases respectively, with 10 bases between them. CDR3 size: 15 residues. CDR1 is SGDLS and CDR2 is YYNGEE in the germline V gene. The CDR3 DNA follows: TGTGCCAGCAGCGGTAGCCTTAGCTCCTACAATGAGCAGTTCTTC. Protein product: CASSGSLSSYNEQFF.

CDR3 in amino acids: CASSPTGNEQFF. CDR3 coding DNA: TGTGCCAGCTCACCCACCGGGAATGAGCAGTTCTTC. The rearrangement links TRBV18 to TRBJ2-1; D is undetermined. The ends were cut back, 3 bases at V and 7 bases at J, with 7 bases in the middle. The CDR3 is made up of 12 amino acids. Germline V gene sequence: CDR1 KGHSH, CDR2 LQKENI.

This chain uses TRBV5-1 with TRBJ1-1, with D perhaps TRBD1 (5 bases). The germline V gene encodes CDR1 SGHRS and CDR2 YFSETQ. This CDR3 is built from 14 residues. With 3 bases removed from V and 4 bases from J, the gap between germline ends came to 13 bases. The CDR3 nucleotides read TGCGCCAGCAGCTCGGGACCTACGGGCACTGAAGCTTTCTTT. Translated, it gives CASSSGPTGTEAFF.

The gene calls are TRBV2 and TRBJ1-4; TRBD1 aligns across 7 bases. In germline, CDR1 is SNHLY, CDR2 FYNNEI. V dropped 8 bases and J dropped 8; count of bases not matched to a gene: 8. This CDR3 has 13 amino acids. The CDR3 sequence is CASGRQGPEKLFF. DNA of the CDR3: TGTGCCAGCGGAAGACAGGGCCCAGAAAAACTGTTTTTT.

This chain connects TRBV29-1 to TRBJ1-6; D call uncertain. CDR1 and CDR2 (germline): SQVTM, ANQGSEA. This CDR3 region has 15 residues. Trimming pared 6 bases from V and 0 bases from J, leaving 12 bases between. CDR3 residues: CSVPTLSSYNSPLHF. DNA for the CDR3: TGCAGCGTCCCGACTCTGAGCTCCTATAATTCACCCCTCCACTTT.

This clone showed up just once. The chain is built from TRBV23-1 and TRBJ1-5, with 8 bases fitting TRBD1. TRBV23-1 is treated as an ORF (open reading frame) with a function not yet certain. V shed 4 bases, J shed 0 bases, and the junction held 5 bases outside the gene matches. This CDR3 has 16 amino acids. The CDR3 sequence: CASSLRQGYSNQPQHF. The CDR3 coding sequence is TGCGCCAGCAGTCTTAGACAGGGGTATAGCAATCAGCCCCAGCATTTT.

On this clone itself: Other DNA variants within this sample encode the same CDR3. The chain combines TRBV7-9 with TRBJ1-1, with D possibly TRBD1 on 5 matching bases. Trimming stripped 5 bases from V and 1 base from J, with 8 bases between. The CDR3 consists of 13 residues. Looked up from germline, CDR1 is SEHNR and CDR2 is FQNEAQ (reference sequence). The CDR3 here is CASSPGQNTEAFF. CDR3 in DNA: TGTGCCAGCAGCCCCGGACAGAACACTGAAGCTTTCTTT.

This sequence joins TRBV7-9 and TRBJ2-7; D could derive from TRBD1 or TRBD2 (5 bases each). The V end was cut by 4 bases, the J end by 6 bases, with 19 bases between. Germline V lookup: CDR1 SEHNR, CDR2 FQNEAQ (reference sequence). CDR3 length: 15 residues. This chain's CDR3 is CASSSMPRGTGEQYF. The CDR3 coding sequence is TGTGCCAGCAGCTCGATGCCTCGAGGGACGGGCGAGCAGTACTTC.